This T cell receptor (beta chain) was obtained from a study of T cell changes during pregnancy in multiple sclerosis. Sequenced by immunoSEQ multiplex PCR; TCRdb stores in-frame clones only, minus some. The profile shows some 40,000 clones, approximately 91% of them singletons. This CDR3 has 12 residues. The V end was cut by 2 bases, the J end by 8 bases, with 9 bases between. The V gene's germline CDR1 is MNHNY and CDR2 SVGAGI (reference sequence). The sequencing here drew on CD4+ T cells from peripheral blood mononuclear cells, taken in the third trimester of pregnancy. This receptor was obtained from a female donor in good health, enrolled as a control in a pregnancy study. The chain joins TRBV6-6 to TRBJ1-2, with a possible D match to TRBD1 (6 bases). CDR3 coding DNA: TGTGCCAGCAGTTACGGGGGGGCCGGCTACACCTTC. Amino acids: CASSYGGAGYTF.